The 14 T cell receptor beta chains below all came from one sample that was sequenced in a study of cytomegalovirus exposure and HLA in healthy donors. TCRdb's copy holds only in-frame clones and misses some; the assay was immunoSEQ multiplex PCR. The sample holds about 140,000 clones; almost 85% are singletons and the top ten take around 27%. Sequencing was carried out using PBMCs. Source of these receptors: a man younger than 45 in good health and CMV-seropositive.

The V gene is TRBV7-2, the J gene TRBJ2-1, with 8 bases lining up with TRBD2. The junction had 13 bases not matched to a gene; V was cut back by 7 bases and J by 8 bases. The CDR3 loop spans 15 amino acids. Looked up from germline, CDR1 is SGHTA and CDR2 is FQGNSA. The CDR3 DNA reads as TGTGCCAGCACCCCGGGGGGGCTAGGGGGGGATGAGCAGTTCTTC. Protein: CASTPGGLGGDEQFF.

V is TRBV6-1 and J is TRBJ1-1; possible D gene TRBD1, 5 bases. The germline CDR1 and CDR2 sequences are MNHNS and SASEGT. This CDR3 contains 12 residues. V was cut by 0 bases and J by 10 bases, with 9 bases left in between. Written as DNA, the CDR3 is TGTGCCAGCAGTGAAGCGGGACTTGGAGCTTTCTTT. This codes for CASSEAGLGAFF.

The chain is built from TRBV7-6 and TRBJ2-3; D is perhaps TRBD2 (6 bases). Germline CDR1 and CDR2: SGHVS and FNYEAQ. The CDR3 has 15 residues. Deletions cut 6 bases from V and 5 bases from J, with 18 bases between. The CDR3 nucleotides are TGTGCCAGCAGATATCTAGGAGGGAAGGTAGATACGCAGTATTTT. Translating it yields CASRYLGGKVDTQYF.

The gene calls are TRBV5-4 and TRBJ1-1; 11 positions agree with TRBD1. The germline V gene has CDR1 SGHNT and CDR2 YYREEE (reference sequence). After removal of 4 bases from V and 3 bases from J, the junction contained 11 bases not matched to a gene. The CDR3 has 17 residues. The CDR3 loop reads CASSITDRGRRDTEAFF. Written as DNA, the CDR3 is TGTGCCAGCAGCATAACGGACAGGGGGCGCCGGGACACTGAAGCTTTCTTT.

The J gene is TRBJ2-2, the V gene TRBV7-9; 7 bases line up with TRBD2. Germline V gives CDR1 SEHNR, CDR2 FQNEAQ (reference sequence). The CDR3 runs to 14 residues. The junction had 7 bases not matched to a gene; V was cut back by 4 bases and J by 8 bases. This chain's CDR3 is CASSSGRDGGELFF. In DNA form, the CDR3 reads TGTGCCAGCAGCTCAGGGAGGGATGGAGGGGAGCTGTTTTTT. The full variable domain, its missing parts supplied by reference TRBV7-9 and TRBJ2-2, is DTGVSQNPRHKITKRGQNVTFRCDPISEHNRLYWYRQTLGQGPEFLTYFQNEAQLEKSRLLSDRFSAERPKGSFSTLEIQRTEQGDSAMYLCASSSGRDGGELFFGEGSRLTVL.

This chain uses TRBV4-2 with TRBJ1-5; perhaps TRBD1 as D (6 bases). Germline-derived CDR1 and CDR2 are LGHNA and YNFKEQ. The V end was cut by 0 bases, the J end by 3 bases, with 9 bases between. The length of the CDR3 is 15 residues. The CDR3 reads CASSQEWTANQPQHF. The CDR3 DNA follows: TGTGCCAGCAGCCAAGAATGGACAGCCAATCAGCCCCAGCATTTT.

The V gene is TRBV7-8, the J gene TRBJ2-1; TRBD1 matches at 8 bases. CDR3 length: 16 amino acids. V shed 7 bases, J shed 10 bases, and the junction held 18 bases outside the gene matches. Looked up from germline, CDR1 is SGHVS and CDR2 is FQNEAQ. The CDR3, as DNA: TGTGCCAGCACCGGTTTGGTTGACAGGGGAGTATGGGAGCAGTTCTTC. This encodes CASTGLVDRGVWEQFF.

This rearrangement joins TRBV9 to TRBJ1-5; D is undetermined. The V and J ends lost 4 bases and 1 base respectively, with 12 bases between them. The germline V gene has CDR1 SGDLS and CDR2 YYNGEE. There are 15 residues in the CDR3. CDR3: CASSPHRESNQPQHF. The DNA for the CDR3 is TGTGCCAGCAGCCCCCATCGGGAGAGCAATCAGCCCCAGCATTTT.

Notes on this clone: This sample includes further DNA sequences coding for the same CDR3. The chain has TRBV5-1 and TRBJ2-1, with D possibly TRBD1 on 5 matching bases. The CDR3 totals 14 residues. Germline CDR1 is SGHRS and CDR2 is YFSETQ. Trimming left V 0 bases short and J 3 bases short, with 7 bases between. The CDR3 reads CASSLGQGYNEQFF. CDR3 nucleotides: TGCGCCAGCAGCTTGGGGCAGGGCTACAATGAGCAGTTCTTC.

V is TRBV27 and J is TRBJ2-3; D remains unclear. Germline CDR1 reads MNHEY; CDR2 reads SMNVEV (reference sequence). The V end lost 6 bases, the J end lost 0 bases, and 13 bases lay between the germline ends. The CDR3 consists of 15 residues. CDR3 sequence: CASSPYLSSTDTQYF. CDR3 bases: TGTGCCAGCAGCCCGTACTTGAGTAGCACAGATACGCAGTATTTT.

V is TRBV4-3 and J is TRBJ1-2, with TRBD1 matching 8 bases. Trimming took 2 bases from V and 8 from J; bases not matched to a gene: 4. The CDR3 loop spans 13 amino acids. From germline, CDR1 is LGHNA and CDR2 YSLEER. CDR3 in amino acids: CASSQQTGEGYTF. CDR3 coding DNA: TGCGCCAGCAGCCAACAGACAGGGGAAGGCTACACCTTC.

This chain connects TRBV25-1 to TRBJ1-2; D is undetermined. The CDR3 has 11 residues. Germline assignment: CDR1 MGHDK and CDR2 SYGVNS. V lost 2 bases and J 8 bases, leaving 6 bases between the germline ends. This CDR3 reads CASSENRGYTF. In nucleotides, the CDR3 is TGTGCCAGCAGTGAAAATAGAGGCTACACCTTC.

This clone appeared many times. The chain has TRBV11-3 and TRBJ1-1; D perhaps matches TRBD1 (5 bases). Trimming stripped 4 bases from V and 1 base from J, with 10 bases between. Germline V CDR1 and CDR2: SGHNT, YENEEA. The CDR3 is 14 amino acids. In nucleotides, the CDR3 is TGTGCCAGCAGCTGGAGGGGAGCGAACACTGAAGCTTTCTTT. It is translated as CASSWRGANTEAFF.

The chain is built from TRBV10-3 and TRBJ2-1; TRBD2 matches at 9 bases. Germline values: CDR1 ENHRY, CDR2 SYGVKD. CDR3 length: 14 amino acids. V shed 10 bases, J shed 0 bases, and the junction held 4 bases outside the gene matches. CDR3 sequence (DNA): TGTGCCACCTCTAGCGGGGCCTCCTACAATGAGCAGTTCTTC. It encodes CATSSGASYNEQFF.